These 24 T cell receptor beta chains share one sample of origin, sequenced in a study of T cells in Graves' hyperthyroidism and ophthalmopathy. RNA transcripts were the template for amplifying TCR beta CDR3 regions. The HTBI primer set was used in a first-round RT-PCR of the TCR CDR3. TCRdb processed the multiplex PCR reads anew with MiXCR; each CDR3 protein has one entry. The sample lists about half a million distinct CDR3 sequences, approximately 20% seen once, with over 45% in the top ten. Material for sequencing was blood. These receptors all come from a man aged 40-49 years with Graves' ophthalmopathy.

This clonotype was recorded a few times. V gene TRBV6-1 combines with J gene TRBJ1-3; TRBD1 matches at 11 bases. Germline values: CDR1 MNHNS, CDR2 SASEGT. V gave up 5 bases and J gave up 2 bases; unmatched junction bases: 2. This CDR3 comprises 15 residues. The CDR3 loop is CASSWTGGAGNTIYF. The CDR3 region has the DNA TGTGCCAGCAGTTGGACAGGGGGCGCTGGAAACACCATATATTTT.

The chain joins TRBV7-2 to TRBJ2-5; 7 bases fit TRBD1. This CDR3 region has 15 residues. V was pared by 3 bases and J by 5 bases, with 9 bases of the junction left unmatched. CDR1 and CDR2 from the germline V gene are SGHTA and FQGNSA. CDR3 residues: CASSFQDRFGETQYF. The CDR3 nucleotides are TGTGCCAGCAGCTTCCAGGACAGGTTTGGGGAGACCCAGTACTTC.

This clonotype was observed at least ten times. This chain links TRBV7-2 with TRBJ2-1; possible D gene TRBD1, 5 bases. Germline loops: CDR1 SGHTA, CDR2 FQGNSA. The CDR3 runs 16 residues. The V gene lost 0 bases and the J gene lost 2 bases, with 11 bases spanning the gap. The CDR3 loop reads CASSLAGARPYNEQFF. DNA of the CDR3: TGTGCCAGCAGCTTAGCAGGGGCTCGTCCCTACAATGAGCAGTTCTTC.

The chain combines TRBV7-9 with TRBJ1-1; D possibly corresponds to TRBD1 (6 bases). The V end lost 7 bases, the J end lost 7 bases, and 13 bases lay between the germline ends. Germline V gene data show CDR1 as SEHNR and CDR2 as FQNEAQ (reference sequence). This CDR3 has 12 amino acids. The CDR3 spells CASNPLGHEAFF. The CDR3 DNA reads TGTGCCAGCAACCCCTTGGGACATGAAGCTTTCTTT.

CDR3 DNA sequence: TGTGCCAGCTCACCGGTGGAACACGGGGGTCGGGGTAGGAACACTGAAGCTTTCTTT. Residues: CASSPVEHGGRGRNTEAFF. This chain links TRBV18 with TRBJ1-1, with D tentatively TRBD1 (5 bases). V lost 3 bases to trimming and J lost 1 base, with 24 bases between them. Germline V gene data show CDR1 as KGHSH and CDR2 as LQKENI. The CDR3 covers 19 residues.

The rearrangement joins TRBV3-1 to TRBJ2-1; 10 bases align to TRBD1. The J segment lost 9 bases and the V segment lost 4 bases, leaving 6 bases of the junction unmatched. Germline lookup yields CDR1 LGHDT and CDR2 YNNKEL (reference sequence). The CDR3 consists of 14 residues. CDR3 sequence reads: CASSPRQGATEQFF. The CDR3 DNA sequence: TGTGCCAGCAGCCCCCGACAGGGGGCGACTGAGCAGTTCTTC.

This clonotype was found a few times. Sequence at one end of the junction differs from germline and may be a read error. The J gene is TRBJ2-2, the V gene TRBV12-3 or TRBV12-4; 12 bases agree with TRBD1. The CDR3 contains 16 residues. CDR3 region: CASSRGQGAGTGELFF. The CDR3 DNA sequence: TGTGCCAGCAGCCGGGGACAGGGGGCGGGCACCGGGGAGCTATTTTTT.

The chain employs TRBV2 and TRBJ1-2, with D perhaps TRBD1 (5 bases). V gave up 5 bases and J gave up 4 bases, with 14 bases separating them. The CDR3 has 14 amino acids. Germline values: CDR1 SNHLY, CDR2 FYNNEI. CDR3 loop: CASSSRQSGYGYTF. As DNA, the CDR3 is TGTGCCAGCAGTAGTCGACAGTCCGGCTATGGCTACACCTTC.

The sample holds many counts of this clonotype. This chain connects TRBV2 to TRBJ2-3; D not resolved. This CDR3 spans 16 amino acids. Germline-derived CDR1 and CDR2 are SNHLY and FYNNEI. Trimming removed 1 base from V and 0 bases from J, with 11 bases in between. In nucleotides, the CDR3 is TGTGCCAGCAGTGAAGTAGAAGTTTTGAGCACAGATACGCAGTATTTT. It is translated as CASSEVEVLSTDTQYF.

The chain uses TRBV20-1 and TRBJ1-2; TRBD1 matches at 7 bases. Trimming cost V 4 bases and J 8 bases; bases outside gene matches: 7. The CDR3 consists of 12 residues. The V gene's germline CDR1 is DFQATT and CDR2 SNEGSKA (reference sequence). The CDR3 region is CSAISQGGGYTF. The CDR3 DNA reads TGCAGTGCTATCAGCCAGGGGGGAGGCTACACCTTC.

This clonotype was counted at least ten times. The CDR3 sequence: CAWSRGMFNEQFF. The DNA for the CDR3 is TGTGCCTGGAGTCGGGGGATGTTCAATGAGCAGTTCTTC. This chain links TRBV30 with TRBJ2-1, with D perhaps TRBD2 (6 bases). The CDR3 loop spans 13 amino acids. The germline V and J ends were trimmed by 2 bases and 6 bases, with 11 bases remaining between them. From germline, CDR1 is GTSNPN and CDR2 SVGIG (reference sequence).

In its sample, this clonotype was seen a few times. The CDR3 reads CSAKVGGSGANVLTF. The CDR3 DNA reads TGCAGTGCTAAAGTCGGGGGCTCTGGGGCCAACGTCCTGACTTTC. The V and J genes are TRBV20-1 and TRBJ2-6; tentative D call: TRBD2 (6 bases). The CDR3 extends over 15 amino acids. Germline V CDR1 and CDR2: DFQATT, SNEGSKA (reference sequence). V lost 4 bases to trimming and J lost 0 bases, with 10 bases between them.

Ten or more counts support this clonotype. V is TRBV29-1 and J is TRBJ2-5; possibly TRBD2 for D (6 bases). Trimming took off 6 bases at V and 2 bases at J, with 19 bases between the two ends. Germline CDR1 SQVTM, CDR2 ANQGSEA. CDR3 length: 15 residues. CDR3 nucleotide sequence: TGCAGCGTCCGCATGGCGGGGCGGCATCAAGAGACCCAGTACTTC. Protein sequence: CSVRMAGRHQETQYF.

This clonotype was picked up a small number of times. The chain combines TRBV7-9 with TRBJ2-4; 7 bases agree with TRBD1. The CDR3 has 14 amino acids. The V and J ends lost 3 bases and 7 bases, in that order; junction bases with no gene match: 6. Per the germline V gene, CDR1 is SEHNR and CDR2 is FQNEAQ (reference sequence). The CDR3 is CASSFTGQTNIQYF. The DNA for the CDR3 is TGTGCCAGCAGCTTCACGGGACAGACGAACATTCAGTACTTC.

V is TRBV6-1 and J is TRBJ2-5; D assignment may be TRBD1 or TRBD2 (5 bases each). The length of the CDR3 is 14 residues. The ends were cut back, 6 bases at V and 1 base at J, with 12 bases in the middle. Germline CDR1 is MNHNS and CDR2 is SASEGT. CDR3 protein: CASSPGRPQETQYF. CDR3 nucleotides: TGTGCCAGCAGCCCGGGGCGGCCCCAAGAGACCCAGTACTTC.

The chain uses TRBV5-1 and TRBJ1-4, with D unclear. The CDR3 is made up of 14 amino acids. V lost 3 bases and J lost 5, with 11 bases in between. Germline CDR1 reads SGHRS; CDR2 reads YFSETQ. The chain's CDR3 is CASSSAQLNEKLFF. CDR3 nucleotides: TGCGCCAGCAGCTCCGCACAGCTAAATGAAAAACTGTTTTTT.

A note on this clonotype: No DNA is shown, since the ends of the CDR3 on it are uncertain; the CDR3 is the one TCRdb lists. The rearrangement joins TRBV28 to TRBJ1-3. The CDR3 has 17 residues if both end residues are counted. Germline lookup yields CDR1 MDHEN and CDR2 SYDVKM. The CDR3 loop reads CASSSSFGRGSGNTKYF.

This clonotype was seen at least ten times. V is TRBV11-1 and J is TRBJ2-5, with 9 bases matching TRBD2. The germline CDR1 and CDR2 sequences are SGHAT and FQDESV (reference sequence). Trimming took 2 bases from V and 2 from J; bases not matched to a gene: 9. CDR3 length equals 17 residues. DNA of the CDR3: TGTGCCAGCAGCTTACAAATGGCTAGCGGGATTCAAGAGACCCAGTACTTC. Its translation: CASSLQMASGIQETQYF.

This clonotype has a count of ten or more. The chain carries TRBV28 and TRBJ1-2, with 7 bases lining up with TRBD1. V was pared by 3 bases and J by 4 bases, with 2 bases of the junction left unmatched. The length of the CDR3 is 13 residues. The germline CDR1 and CDR2 sequences are MDHEN and SYDVKM. CDR3 in DNA: TGTGCCAGCAGTTTGACAGGGCGCTATGGCTACACCTTC. Amino acids: CASSLTGRYGYTF.

This clonotype showed up just a few times. V is TRBV29-1 and J is TRBJ2-7, with D perhaps TRBD1 or TRBD2 (5 bases each). V lost 6 bases, J lost 4 bases, and 13 bases lay in between. In germline, CDR1 is SQVTM, CDR2 ANQGSEA. The CDR3 length is 12 residues. The CDR3: CSVGKEGYEQYF. CDR3 sequence (DNA): TGCAGCGTCGGTAAAGAGGGGTACGAGCAGTACTTC.

In its sample, this clonotype was seen a few times. The chain is built from TRBV7-9 and TRBJ1-2, with 8 bases fitting TRBD1. Germline V gives CDR1 SEHNR, CDR2 FQNEAQ (reference sequence). V lost 5 bases and J lost 6; bases outside the gene matches: 5. The CDR3 runs to 13 residues. DNA of the CDR3: TGTGCCAGCAGCCGACAGGGGTGGGATGGCTACACCTTC. Amino acids: CASSRQGWDGYTF. The whole variable domain, filled in from reference TRBV7-9 and TRBJ1-2, reads DTGVSQNPRHKITKRGQNVTFRCDPISEHNRLYWYRQTLGQGPEFLTYFQNEAQLEKSRLLSDRFSAERPKGSFSTLEIQRTEQGDSAMYLCASSRQGWDGYTFGSGTRLTVV.

This clonotype was seen ten or more times. V usage is TRBV11-3 and J usage is TRBJ2-2, with 9 nucleotides matching TRBD1. Germline assignment: CDR1 SGHNT and CDR2 YENEEA. V dropped 5 bases and J dropped 5; count of bases not matched to a gene: 6. The CDR3 totals 15 residues. CDR3 in DNA: TGTGCCAGCAGCCCAACAGGGGGCGGAACCGGGGAGCTGTTTTTT. This translates into CASSPTGGGTGELFF.

This rearrangement joins TRBV2 to TRBJ2-2; unclear D gene. CDR3 length equals 14 residues. The V end lost 6 bases, the J end lost 4 bases, and 12 bases lay between the germline ends. Per the germline V gene, CDR1 is SNHLY and CDR2 is FYNNEI. CDR3 in amino acids: CASRPPQRTGELFF. As DNA, the CDR3 is TGTGCCAGCAGACCCCCCCAACGCACCGGGGAGCTGTTTTTT.

This clonotype was found many times. The rearrangement links TRBV20-1 to TRBJ2-7; 7 nucleotides agree with TRBD1. CDR3 length: 16 amino acids. Germline CDR1 reads DFQATT; CDR2 reads SNEGSKA (reference sequence). J was trimmed by 0 bases and V by 5 bases; bases with no gene match: 13. CDR3 amino acids: CSAVSPGTANSYEQYF. The CDR3 region has the DNA TGCAGTGCTGTGTCCCCCGGGACAGCGAACTCCTACGAGCAGTACTTC.